The T cell receptor beta chain described here comes from a study of shared clonotypes between healthy human individuals. Study-level findings and limits: Some naive CD4 clonotypes, roughly 5%, turned up in common across several donors.

Note on this clone: Its target is unknown.

Trimming stripped 2 bases from V and 1 base from J, with 6 bases between. Germline values: CDR1 SGHNT, CDR2 YYREEE (reference sequence). This CDR3 has 14 amino acids. As originally analysed: Junction-only immunoSEQ data arrived without quality scores, meaning filtering differed. Libraries were prepared by immunoSEQ multiplex PCR; TCRdb keeps only in-frame clonotypes and omits some of them. V and J calls and clone size are given by that table; D and trimming were obtained from the DNA. The sample carries approximately 100,000 clones, about 63% recorded once. This sequence originates from a woman aged 25-40 years in good health. The V gene is TRBV5-4, the J gene TRBJ2-2; no reliable D call. The sequenced sample consisted of memory CD8+ T cells sorted from blood. Indicated subset: CD45RO+ cells pooled with CCR7-negative TemRA cells. This chain's CDR3 is CASSFLRNTGELFF. The CDR3 coding sequence is TGTGCCAGCAGCTTCCTTAGGAACACCGGGGAGCTGTTTTTT. Full variable domain (outside the CDR3, taken from reference TRBV5-4 and TRBJ2-2): ETGVTQSPTHLIKTRGQQVTLRCSSQSGHNTVSWYQQALGQGPQFIFQYYREEENGRGNFPPRFSGLQFPNYSSELNVNALELDDSALYLCASSFLRNTGELFFGEGSRLTVL.